This TCR beta chain was captured in a study of memory CD8 T cells in hepatitis C reinfection. About the research overall: A couple of donors cleared primary HCV but became chronic after reinfection. Pre-reinfection samples were taken 55 to 20 weeks before detection.

Per the germline V gene, CDR1 is MDHEN and CDR2 is SYDVKM. V lost 6 bases and J lost 0; bases outside the gene matches: 5. This CDR3 comprises 15 residues. Measured with immunoSEQ multiplex PCR; TCRdb has only the in-frame clones, and not every one. The table shows approximately 6,300 clones, with 80% to 90% occurring only once. This sample's time point: pre-reinfection, 55 to 20 weeks before reinfection detection. The sorted cells went straight to TCR sequencing with no prior in vitro expansion. Total naive CD8 T cells were sorted as viable CD3+ CD8+ CD45RO- cells from a couple of donors. The sequence was obtained from a man aged 50-60 years with hepatitis C virus infection. The chain uses TRBV28 and TRBJ2-1; TRBD1 aligns across 7 bases. Sequenced input: naive CD8+ T cells sorted from blood. CDR3 nucleotides: TGTGCCAGCAGGATAGACAGGGCCTCCTACAATGAGCAGTTCTTC. The encoded protein is CASRIDRASYNEQFF.